Below are 15 T cell receptor beta chains sequenced from a single sample in a study of T cells in Graves' hyperthyroidism and ophthalmopathy. Template material for amplifying TCR beta CDR3 regions consisted of RNA transcripts. First-round RT-PCR targeting the TCR CDR3 was performed with the HTBI primer set. TCRdb used MiXCR to reprocess the multiplex PCR reads, holding one entry per CDR3 protein. The sample records hundreds of thousands of distinct CDR3 sequences, roughly 17% being singletons. Material for sequencing was blood. All receptors come from a young woman with Graves' hyperthyroidism.

This clonotype was seen a few times. The J gene is TRBJ2-2, the V gene TRBV19; D remains unclear. Germline CDR1 reads LNHDA; CDR2 reads SQIVND (reference sequence). Trimming removed 9 bases at V and 5 bases at J, with 19 bases between. The CDR3 totals 15 residues. In DNA, the CDR3 is TGTGCCAGCACCATTGACCCCGGTAGTACCGGGGAGCTGTTTTTT. Protein sequence: CASTIDPGSTGELFF.

The rearrangement uses TRBV20-1 and TRBJ1-4, with D possibly being TRBD1 (6 bases). Trimming pared 4 bases from V and 3 bases from J, leaving 9 bases between. Per the germline V gene, CDR1 is DFQATT and CDR2 is SNEGSKA (reference sequence). The CDR3 length is 13 residues. The CDR3: CSAKRTANEKLFF. In nucleotides, the CDR3 is TGCAGTGCTAAACGGACAGCTAATGAAAAACTGTTTTTT.

As for this clonotype: A read error may explain this, as a much larger clone is one base away. This chain uses TRBV11-2 with TRBJ2-7; D uncertain. The DNA end favors TRBJ2-1, so the J call may be wrong. Per germline, CDR1 SGHAT and CDR2 FQNNGV. The CDR3 is 14 amino acids. The CDR3: CASSLEARSYEQFF. The CDR3 DNA reads as TGTGCCAGCAGCTTAGAGGCGAGATCCTACGAGCAGTTCTTC.

This clonotype was observed at least ten times. The chain couples TRBV7-9 to TRBJ2-3, with 10 bases fitting TRBD2. The CDR3 spans 14 residues. Germline V gene sequence: CDR1 SEHNR, CDR2 FQNEAQ (reference sequence). V was clipped by 6 bases and J by 5 bases; unmatched bases: 5. CDR3 region: CASSPLAGIDTQYF. The CDR3 nucleotides read TGTGCCAGCAGTCCACTAGCGGGGATAGATACGCAGTATTTT.

The J gene is TRBJ2-6, the V gene TRBV6-2 or TRBV6-3, with a weak D call TRBD2 (5 bases). CDR1 is MNHEY and CDR2 is SVGEGT in the germline V gene. This CDR3 has 15 amino acids. V shed 7 bases and J shed 0 bases, with 10 bases lying between them. The CDR3 loop reads CASTRGFSGANVLTF. DNA for the CDR3: TGTGCCAGCACCAGAGGGTTCTCTGGGGCCAACGTCCTGACTTTC.

The V call is TRBV6-6, the J call TRBJ2-1; D is ambiguous. The CDR3 contains 15 residues. Germline V CDR1 and CDR2: MNHNY, SVGAGI (reference sequence). Deletions cut 0 bases from V and 6 bases from J, with 12 bases between. The CDR3 region has the DNA TGTGCCAGCAGTTACTCGTGGCTAGTGGGCAATGAGCAGTTCTTC. Residues: CASSYSWLVGNEQFF.

The chain employs TRBV4-3 and TRBJ2-7; 8 bases are a match to TRBD1. V was clipped by 4 bases and J by 0 bases; unmatched bases: 5. The CDR3 is 15 amino acids. CDR1 and CDR2 (germline): LGHNA, YSLEER. The CDR3 sequence is CASSLDRGSSYEQYF. The CDR3 bases are TGCGCCAGCAGCCTCGACAGGGGCTCCTCCTACGAGCAGTACTTC.

This clonotype was recorded many times. The rearrangement joins TRBV20-1 to TRBJ2-5; D might be TRBD2 (6 bases). V lost 4 bases, J lost 5 bases, and 11 bases lay in between. CDR1 is DFQATT and CDR2 is SNEGSKA in the germline V gene (reference sequence). The CDR3 spans 12 residues. CDR3 sequence reads: CSATLRGETQYF. In DNA form, the CDR3 reads TGCAGTGCTACATTACGGGGGGAGACCCAGTACTTC.

This clonotype appeared a few times. A much larger clonotype is one base distant, so this may be a read error. This chain uses TRBV7-2 with TRBJ2-2; D possibly corresponds to TRBD2 (5 bases). CDR1 is SGHTA and CDR2 is FQGNSA in the germline V gene. The CDR3 runs to 17 residues. DNA of the CDR3: TGTGCCAGCAGCCCCCGAGGAGCGGCGGCGAACACCGGGGAGCTGGTTTTT. It yields the protein CASSPRGAAANTGELVF.

On this clonotype itself: A much larger clone sits a single nucleotide away, making a read error possible. This sequence joins TRBV5-1 and TRBJ2-7, with D perhaps TRBD1 (6 bases). Germline V CDR1 and CDR2: SGHRS, YFSETQ. There are 13 residues in the CDR3. The CDR3 is CASSQDSTYEQHF. The CDR3 DNA sequence: TGCGCCAGCAGCCAGGACAGCACCTACGAGCAGCACTTC.

The chain is built from TRBV3-1 and TRBJ2-2; D uncertain. Germline V gives CDR1 LGHDT, CDR2 YNNKEL (reference sequence). The V and J ends lost 4 bases and 1 base respectively, with 10 bases between them. The CDR3 has 15 amino acids. CDR3 in DNA: TGTGCCAGCAGCCTCTATAGCAGGAACACCGGGGAGCTGTTTTTT. As protein: CASSLYSRNTGELFF.

This clonotype was observed many times. V usage is TRBV5-1 and J usage is TRBJ2-1; the match to TRBD1 covers 10 bases. J lost 8 bases, V lost 3 bases, and 11 bases had no gene match. The germline gives CDR1 SGHRS, CDR2 YFSETQ. The CDR3 is 16 residues long. CDR3 sequence: CASSSAGQGTGYEQFF. CDR3 sequence (DNA): TGCGCCAGCAGCTCCGCGGGACAGGGGACGGGTTATGAGCAGTTCTTC.

This clonotype was seen repeatedly, ten times or more. The chain couples TRBV7-9 to TRBJ2-1, with a tentative D call TRBD1 (6 bases). V was clipped by 8 bases and J by 2 bases, with 13 bases between them. This CDR3 contains 14 residues. The V gene's germline CDR1 is SEHNR and CDR2 FQNEAQ (reference sequence). The CDR3 loop reads CASVQGFAYNEQFF. Written as DNA, the CDR3 is TGTGCCAGCGTCCAGGGGTTCGCCTACAATGAGCAGTTCTTC.

The chain links TRBV7-2 to TRBJ1-5; 7 bases line up with TRBD1. The CDR3 consists of 13 residues. Germline CDR1 is SGHTA and CDR2 is FQGNSA. The trim removed 5 bases at V and 9 bases at J, leaving 7 bases unmatched. CDR3 bases: TGTGCCAGCAGCCGGGACAGTAGTGGGCCCCAGCATTTT. Its translation is CASSRDSSGPQHF.

This clonotype was found many times. The chain is built from TRBV7-8 and TRBJ2-5, with 8 bases that match TRBD2. Germline lookup yields CDR1 SGHVS and CDR2 FQNEAQ. This CDR3 has 15 residues. V gave up 2 bases and J gave up 2 bases; unmatched junction bases: 4. CDR3 DNA sequence: TGTGCCAGCAGCTTAACTAGCGGCCAACAAGAGACCCAGTACTTC. Residues: CASSLTSGQQETQYF.